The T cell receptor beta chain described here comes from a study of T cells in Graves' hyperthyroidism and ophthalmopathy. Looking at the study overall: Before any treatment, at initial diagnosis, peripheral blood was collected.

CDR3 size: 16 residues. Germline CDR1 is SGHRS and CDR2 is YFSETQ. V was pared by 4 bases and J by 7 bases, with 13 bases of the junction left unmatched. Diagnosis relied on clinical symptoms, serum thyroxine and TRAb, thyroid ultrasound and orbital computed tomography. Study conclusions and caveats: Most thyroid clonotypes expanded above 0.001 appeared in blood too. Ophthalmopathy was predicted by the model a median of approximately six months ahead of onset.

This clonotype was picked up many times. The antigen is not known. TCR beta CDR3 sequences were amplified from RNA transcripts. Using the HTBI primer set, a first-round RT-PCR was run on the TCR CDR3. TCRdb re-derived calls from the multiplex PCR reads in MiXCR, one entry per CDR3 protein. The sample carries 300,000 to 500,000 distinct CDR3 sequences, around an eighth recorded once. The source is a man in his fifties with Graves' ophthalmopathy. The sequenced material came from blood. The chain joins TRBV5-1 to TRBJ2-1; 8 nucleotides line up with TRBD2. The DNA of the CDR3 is TGCGCCAGCAGCCCCCGTGGTAGCGGGATAAAAAATGAGCAGTTCTTC. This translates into CASSPRGSGIKNEQFF.